A selection of T cell receptor beta chains follows, all from one sample in a study of blood T cell repertoires in COVID-19. The method was immunoSEQ multiplex PCR; TCRdb's version includes in-frame clones alone and lacks a portion of them. Of approximately 88,000 clones in the sample, roughly 78% were seen once. The specimen sequenced was peripheral blood. Receptors were obtained from a woman of 80 years or more with acute or convalescent COVID-19. Both conserved end residues are part of each CDR3. Fields, in order: J gene, D gene, clone size, V gene, CDR3 DNA, CDR3 protein. D genes are given only for firm matches. Size is omitted from some rows. Given values are once, few, many or a class for expanded clones.

TRBJ1-3	-	few	TRBV9	TGTGCCAGCGCCGACATGCTTGGAAACACCATATATTTT	CASADMLGNTIYF
TRBJ1-1	-	once	TRBV20-1	TGCAGTGCTAGTCCCACCCAGGTTGAAGCTTTCTTT	CSASPTQVEAFF
TRBJ2-7	-	-	TRBV7-7	TGTGCCAGCAGCTTCTCAGAACATACCCACGAGCAGTACTTC	CASSFSEHTHEQYF
TRBJ1-1	-	-	TRBV5-5	TGTGCCAGCAGCTCCTTTAGCTCGGCCACTGAAGCTTTCTTT	CASSSFSSATEAFF
TRBJ1-3	-	-	TRBV19	TGTGCCAGTAGTACCCGTGGCGGGGGTGGAAACACCATATATTTT	CASSTRGGGGNTIYF
TRBJ1-6	-	-	TRBV2	TGTGCCAGCAGTGGACAGCGCCCTTCCCTAAATTCACCCCTCCACTTT	CASSGQRPSLNSPLHF
TRBJ2-1	TRBD2	-	TRBV11-3	TGTGCCAGCAGCTTGACTAGCGGGAGCTCCTACAATGAGCAGTTCTTC	CASSLTSGSSYNEQFF
TRBJ1-5	TRBD1	-	TRBV6-2/TRBV6-3	TGTGCCAGCAGCTACTTACGGGGGACAGGTTATAAAAATCAGCCCCAGCATTTT	CASSYLRGTGYKNQPQHF
TRBJ2-6	TRBD2	-	TRBV30	TGTGCCTGGACAAAAGCGGGAGGGCAGGCTGGGGCCAACGTCCTGACTTTC	CAWTKAGGQAGANVLTF
TRBJ2-5	TRBD2	-	TRBV20-1	TGCAGTGCTAGTCCTAGCGGGTGGGAGACCCAGTACTTC	CSASPSGWETQYF
TRBJ2-7	-	-	TRBV27	TGTGCCAGCAGTTTAGTCCGATCATCGCTCGGGGAATACGAGCAGTACTTC	CASSLVRSSLGEYEQYF
TRBJ1-1	-	few	TRBV19	TGTGCCAGTGGGAGGCAGGACCGGAGGGCTTTCTTT	CASGRQDRRAFF
TRBJ2-5	-	-	TRBV6-5	TGTGCCAGCAGCAACTATGCGGAGACCCAGTACTTC	CASSNYAETQYF
TRBJ2-6	-	-	TRBV6-6	TGTGCCAGCTGTCGAGGGGGGGGCACCGGGGCCAACGTCCTGACTTTC	CASCRGGGTGANVLTF
TRBJ1-2	-	-	TRBV9	TGTGCCAGCAGCGTAGGAACAGACTATGGCTACACCTTC	CASSVGTDYGYTF
TRBJ2-2	-	-	TRBV27	TGTGCCAGCAGACGAGGACATTTGGGTGACACCGGGGAGCTGTTTTTT	CASRRGHLGDTGELFF
TRBJ1-1	-	-	TRBV7-9	TGTGCCAGCAGCAAGAGGCATGGCACTGAAGCTTTCTTT	CASSKRHGTEAFF
TRBJ2-7	TRBD1	-	TRBV10-3	TGTGCCACATTCACCGGGACAGGGGGAGGCGAGCAGTACTTC	CATFTGTGGGEQYF
TRBJ2-1	TRBD2	-	TRBV11-2	TGTGCCAGCAGCTTAGTGGGGGGGGCCTACAATGAGCAGTTCTTC	CASSLVGGAYNEQFF
TRBJ2-4	TRBD1	-	TRBV7-9	TGTGCCAGCAGCCCCCGGACAGGGAGGCCCAAAAACATTCAGTACTTC	CASSPRTGRPKNIQYF
TRBJ1-4	-	-	TRBV6-6	TGTGCCAGGAGCGCAGCCCTTAATGAAAAACTGTTTTTT	CARSAALNEKLFF
TRBJ2-7	TRBD2	-	TRBV6-1	TGTGCCAGCAGTGAAGTACCAAGCGGGGGGAGCTCCTACGAGCAGTACTTC	CASSEVPSGGSSYEQYF
TRBJ2-7	-	-	TRBV6-5	TGTGCCAGCAGTCAGGTCAGGACCTACGAGCAGTACTTC	CASSQVRTYEQYF
TRBJ2-2	-	-	TRBV5-1	TGCGCCAGCAGCTTCTTCCCGGGATCTAACACCGGGGAGCTGTTTTTT	CASSFFPGSNTGELFF
TRBJ2-1	TRBD2	-	TRBV19	TGTGCCAGTAGCCTCCCGGGGGGTCGGGATGAGCAGTTCTTC	CASSLPGGRDEQFF
TRBJ2-1	-	-	TRBV4-2	TGTGCCAGCAGCCAAGGAGGGGGAAACAGGTACAATGAGCAGTTCTTC	CASSQGGGNRYNEQFF
TRBJ2-5	-	-	TRBV2	TGTGCCAGCAGTGAATCGGGTCCTCCAGAGCTAGTTCTAGAGACCCAGTACTTC	CASSESGPPELVLETQYF
TRBJ2-2	-	-	TRBV5-8	TGTGCCAGCAGCTTTCGATGGGCGGGTGCGAACACCGGGGAGCTGTTTTTT	CASSFRWAGANTGELFF
TRBJ2-1	TRBD2	-	TRBV18	TGTGCCAGCTCCTCGGGAGGGTTGAACAATGAGCAGTTCTTC	CASSSGGLNNEQFF
TRBJ1-6	TRBD1	-	TRBV11-2	TGTGCCAGTGGACAGGAGAATTCACCCCTCCACTTT	CASGQENSPLHF
TRBJ2-7	TRBD2	-	TRBV7-9	TGTGCCAGCAGCTCTAGCGGGAGAGGTTACGAGCAGTACTTC	CASSSSGRGYEQYF
TRBJ2-3	-	-	TRBV5-1	TGCGCCAGCAGCTTGGTTCAGGGTAGCACAGATACGCAGTATTTT	CASSLVQGSTDTQYF
TRBJ2-1	-	once	TRBV19	TGTGCCAGTAGTGCCGGGACAACCATCAATGAGCAGTTCTTC	CASSAGTTINEQFF